The source of this T cell receptor beta chain is a study of PD-1 blockade in mismatch repair-deficient tumors. As for the study in general: Enrolled about 2012-2016, patients had progressing, pretreated mismatch repair-deficient cancers of 11 to 13 types. Findings and limits, study-wide: After pembrolizumab, tumor-resident clones rose rapidly, then generally contracted before radiologic responses.

Note on this clone: Antigen unknown.

Every patient had mismatch repair deficiency by PCR or immunohistochemistry. TCRs were sequenced from a few patients responding to pembrolizumab. TCRdb's copy holds only in-frame clones and misses some; the assay was immunoSEQ multiplex PCR. The sample lists approximately 120,000 clones, 86% occurring once. The germline V gene encodes CDR1 SEHNR and CDR2 FQNEAQ (reference sequence). V was clipped by 1 base and J by 4 bases, with 16 bases between them. The CDR3 spans 16 residues. This TCR was sampled from an adult with mismatch repair-deficient cancer. The sample consisted of peripheral blood, taken 44 weeks after starting pembrolizumab. The rearrangement uses TRBV7-9 and TRBJ1-1, with D tentatively TRBD1 (6 bases). The CDR3 is CASSLEPWGRSTEAFF. CDR3 coding DNA: TGTGCCAGCAGCTTAGAACCCTGGGGGCGAAGCACTGAAGCTTTCTTT.